This TCR beta chain was profiled in a study of Tregs in tolerant kidney transplant recipients. Study overall: Related graft donors supplied nonmyeloablative bone marrow transplants, and mixed chimerism was transient. Overall study results and limits: Nucleotide sequences could not be compared across some patients' samples due to primer changes. Antigen-driven expansion was suggested because donor-specific Tregs expanded more than all Tregs in tolerant patients.

Unstimulated regulatory T cells (CD4+CD25+CD127-), CD4+CD25- non-regulatory cells, CD4 and CD8 cells were FACS-sorted from thawed PBMCs. Concerning this clone: Antigen specificity is unknown.

The method was immunoSEQ multiplex PCR; TCRdb's version includes in-frame clones alone and lacks a portion of them. The sample is made up of approximately 50,000 clones, and the top ten hold about 0.82% of it. This TCR was recovered from a human donor who received a combined kidney and bone marrow transplant. The starting material was CD4+ T cells from blood, obtained before the transplant.

Here the CDR3 reads CASRLAPGESQETQYF. The sequenced CDR3 bases are TGTGCAAGTCGCTTAGCGCCCGGTGAAAGCCAAGAGACC. The genes are TRBV7-2 and TRBJ2-5; D is possibly TRBD2 (5 bases). The observed sequence ends 3 residues before the CDR3 terminus, with the missing tail filled in from the germline J gene. Germline CDR1 SGHTA, CDR2 FQGNSA. This CDR3 is 16 amino acids long. Together with reference TRBV7-2 and TRBJ2-5, the CDR3 gives the full variable domain: GAGVSQSPSNKVTEKGKDVELRCDPISGHTALYWYRQSLGQGLEFLIYFQGNSAPDKSGLPSDRFSAERTGGSVSTLTIQRTQQEDSAVYLCASRLAPGESQETQYFGPGTRLLVL.